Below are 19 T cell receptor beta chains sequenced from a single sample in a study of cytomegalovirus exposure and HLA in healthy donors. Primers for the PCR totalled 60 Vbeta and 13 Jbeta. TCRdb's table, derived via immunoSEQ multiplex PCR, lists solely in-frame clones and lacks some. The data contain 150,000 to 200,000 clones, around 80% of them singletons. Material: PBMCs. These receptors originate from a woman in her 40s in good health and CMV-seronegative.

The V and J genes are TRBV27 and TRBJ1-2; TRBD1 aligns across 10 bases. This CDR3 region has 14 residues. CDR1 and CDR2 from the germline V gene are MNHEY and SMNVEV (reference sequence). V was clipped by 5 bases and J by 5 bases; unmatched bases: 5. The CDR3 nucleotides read TGTGCCAGCAGTCTGACAGGGGGCGATTATGGCTACACCTTC. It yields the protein CASSLTGGDYGYTF.

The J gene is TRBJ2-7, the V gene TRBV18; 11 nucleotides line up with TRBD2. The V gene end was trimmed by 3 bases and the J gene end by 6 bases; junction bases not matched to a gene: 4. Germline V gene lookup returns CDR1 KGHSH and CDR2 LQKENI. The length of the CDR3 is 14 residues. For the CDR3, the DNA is TGTGCCAGCTCACCTAGCGGGAGGGCCGCCGAGCAGTACTTC. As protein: CASSPSGRAAEQYF.

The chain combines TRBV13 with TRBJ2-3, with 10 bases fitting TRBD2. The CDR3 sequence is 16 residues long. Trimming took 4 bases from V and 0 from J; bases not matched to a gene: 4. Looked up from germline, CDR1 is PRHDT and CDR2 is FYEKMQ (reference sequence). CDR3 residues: CASSYRTSGSTDTQYF. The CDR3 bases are TGTGCCAGCAGCTACCGGACTAGCGGTAGCACAGATACGCAGTATTTT. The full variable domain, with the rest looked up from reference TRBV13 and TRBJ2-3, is AAGVIQSPRHLIKEKRETATLKCYPIPRHDTVYWYQQGPGQDPQFLISFYEKMQSDKGSIPDRFSAQQFSDYHSELNMSSLELGDSALYFCASSYRTSGSTDTQYFGPGTRLTVL.

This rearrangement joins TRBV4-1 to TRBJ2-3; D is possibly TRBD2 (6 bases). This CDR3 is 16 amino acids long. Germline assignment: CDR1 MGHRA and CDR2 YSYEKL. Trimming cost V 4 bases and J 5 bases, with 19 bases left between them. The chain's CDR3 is CASSLGGRSKEDTQYF. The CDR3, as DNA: TGCGCCAGCAGCCTGGGTGGGAGGAGTAAGGAAGATACGCAGTATTTT.

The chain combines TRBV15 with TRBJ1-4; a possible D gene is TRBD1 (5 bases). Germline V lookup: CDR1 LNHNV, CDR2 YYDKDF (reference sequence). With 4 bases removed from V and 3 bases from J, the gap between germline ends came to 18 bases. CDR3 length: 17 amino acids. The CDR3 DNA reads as TGTGCCACCAGCATTGGGGCGGGGTCGAGGGCTAATGAAAAACTGTTTTTT. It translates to CATSIGAGSRANEKLFF. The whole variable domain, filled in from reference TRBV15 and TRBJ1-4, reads DAMVIQNPRYQVTQFGKPVTLSCSQTLNHNVMYWYQQKSSQAPKLLFHYYDKDFNNEADTPDNFQSRRPNTSFCFLDIRSPGLGDTAMYLCATSIGAGSRANEKLFFGSGTQLSVL.

The CDR3 region has the DNA TGTGCCAGCACTACAGGGTGGGCCACTGAAGCTTTCTTT. It yields the protein CASTTGWATEAFF. V and J are TRBV28 and TRBJ1-1, with TRBD1 as a possible D gene (6 bases). The CDR3 is 13 residues long. CDR1 MDHEN and CDR2 SYDVKM come from the germline V gene. With 7 bases removed from V and 4 bases from J, the gap between germline ends came to 13 bases.

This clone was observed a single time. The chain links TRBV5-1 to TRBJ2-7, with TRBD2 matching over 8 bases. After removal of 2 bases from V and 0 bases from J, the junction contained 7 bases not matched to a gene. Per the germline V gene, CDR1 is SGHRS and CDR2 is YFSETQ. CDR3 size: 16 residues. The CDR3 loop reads CASSFLAGSSSYEQYF. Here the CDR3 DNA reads TGCGCCAGCAGCTTTCTAGCGGGTTCTAGCTCCTACGAGCAGTACTTC.

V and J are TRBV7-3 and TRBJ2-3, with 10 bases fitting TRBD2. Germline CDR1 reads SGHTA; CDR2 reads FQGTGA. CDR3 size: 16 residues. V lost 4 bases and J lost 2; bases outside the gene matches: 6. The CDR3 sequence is CASSWTSGINTDTQYF. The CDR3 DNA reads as TGTGCCAGCAGCTGGACTAGCGGAATTAACACAGATACGCAGTATTTT. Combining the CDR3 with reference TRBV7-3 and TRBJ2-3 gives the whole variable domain GAGVSQTPSNKVTEKGKYVELRCDPISGHTALYWYRQSLGQGPEFLIYFQGTGAADDSGLPNDRFFAVRPEGSVSTLKIQRTERGDSAVYLCASSWTSGINTDTQYFGPGTRLTVL.

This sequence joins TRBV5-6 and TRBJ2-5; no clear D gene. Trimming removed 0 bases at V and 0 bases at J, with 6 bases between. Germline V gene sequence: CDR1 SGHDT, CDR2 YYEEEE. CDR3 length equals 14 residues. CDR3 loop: CASSLGRDQETQYF. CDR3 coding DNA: TGTGCCAGCAGCTTGGGCCGGGACCAAGAGACCCAGTACTTC.

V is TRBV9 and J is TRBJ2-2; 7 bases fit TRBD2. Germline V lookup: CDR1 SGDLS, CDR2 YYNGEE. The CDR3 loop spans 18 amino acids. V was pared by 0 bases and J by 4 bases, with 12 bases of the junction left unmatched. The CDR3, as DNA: TGTGCCAGCAGCGTAGCCCTATGGGCGGGAGAAGTCACCGGGGAGCTGTTTTTT. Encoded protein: CASSVALWAGEVTGELFF.

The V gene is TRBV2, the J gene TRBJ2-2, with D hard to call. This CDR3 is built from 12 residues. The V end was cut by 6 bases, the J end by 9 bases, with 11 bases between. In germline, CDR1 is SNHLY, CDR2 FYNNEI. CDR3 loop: CASSLDGRELFF. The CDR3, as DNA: TGTGCCAGCAGCCTGGATGGGCGGGAGCTGTTTTTT.

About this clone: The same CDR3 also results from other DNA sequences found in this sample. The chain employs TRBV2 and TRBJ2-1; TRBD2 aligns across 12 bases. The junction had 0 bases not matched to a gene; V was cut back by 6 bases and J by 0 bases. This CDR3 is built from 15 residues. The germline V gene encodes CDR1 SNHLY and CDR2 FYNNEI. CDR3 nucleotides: TGTGCCAGCAGGACTAGCGGGAGCTCCTACAATGAGCAGTTCTTC. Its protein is CASRTSGSSYNEQFF.

DNA for the CDR3: TGTGCCTGGAAGGGGGAGGGGACTATGAACACTGAAGCTTTCTTT. Protein product: CAWKGEGTMNTEAFF. The gene calls are TRBV30 and TRBJ1-1, with a possible D match to TRBD1 (6 bases). Per the germline V gene, CDR1 is GTSNPN and CDR2 is SVGIG (reference sequence). V lost 4 bases and J lost 0, with 15 bases in between. The CDR3 consists of 15 residues. Looking up the rest from reference TRBV30 and TRBJ1-1 gives the full variable domain: SQTIHQWPATLVQPVGSPLSLECTVEGTSNPNLYWYRQAAGRGLQLLFYSVGIGQISSEVPQNLSASRPQDRQFILSSKKLLLSDSGFYLCAWKGEGTMNTEAFFGQGTRLTVV.

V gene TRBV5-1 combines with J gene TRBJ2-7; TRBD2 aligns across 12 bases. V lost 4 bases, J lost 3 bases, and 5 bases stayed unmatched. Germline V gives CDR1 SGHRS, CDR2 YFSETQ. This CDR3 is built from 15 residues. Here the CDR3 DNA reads TGCGCCAGCAGCGGAGGGACTAGCGGGTTCTACGAGCAGTACTTC. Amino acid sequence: CASSGGTSGFYEQYF.

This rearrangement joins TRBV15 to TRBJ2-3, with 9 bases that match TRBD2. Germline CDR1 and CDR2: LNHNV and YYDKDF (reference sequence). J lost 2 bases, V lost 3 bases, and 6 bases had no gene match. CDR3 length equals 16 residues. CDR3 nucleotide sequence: TGTGCCACCAGCAGGGCCGCGGGGGGGGCCACAGATACGCAGTATTTT. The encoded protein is CATSRAAGGATDTQYF.

Here the CDR3 reads CSVDNRRQSEAFF. The CDR3 DNA is TGCAGCGTTGATAATCGGCGGCAGAGTGAAGCTTTCTTT. The V and J genes are TRBV29-1 and TRBJ1-1; D remains ambiguous. The CDR3 consists of 13 residues. With 3 bases removed from V and 7 bases from J, the gap between germline ends came to 15 bases. Germline V lookup: CDR1 SQVTM, CDR2 ANQGSEA.

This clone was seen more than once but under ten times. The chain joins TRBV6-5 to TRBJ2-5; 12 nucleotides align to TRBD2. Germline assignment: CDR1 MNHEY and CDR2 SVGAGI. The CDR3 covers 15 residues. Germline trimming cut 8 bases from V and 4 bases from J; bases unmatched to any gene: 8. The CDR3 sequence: CASGSPSGRGETQYF. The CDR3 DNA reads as TGTGCCAGCGGTTCTCCTAGCGGGAGGGGAGAGACCCAGTACTTC.

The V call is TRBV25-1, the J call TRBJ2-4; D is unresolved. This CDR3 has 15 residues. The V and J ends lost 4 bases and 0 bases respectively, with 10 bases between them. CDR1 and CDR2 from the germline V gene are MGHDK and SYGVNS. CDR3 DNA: TGTGCCAGCAGTGGAGGAAATCTAGCCAAAAACATTCAGTACTTC. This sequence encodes CASSGGNLAKNIQYF.

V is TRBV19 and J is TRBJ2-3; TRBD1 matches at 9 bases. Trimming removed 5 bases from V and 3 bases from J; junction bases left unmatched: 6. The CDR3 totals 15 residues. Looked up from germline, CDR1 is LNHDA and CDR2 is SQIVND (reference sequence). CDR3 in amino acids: CASSAAGTGTDTQYF. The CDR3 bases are TGTGCCAGTAGTGCCGCCGGGACAGGGACAGATACGCAGTATTTT. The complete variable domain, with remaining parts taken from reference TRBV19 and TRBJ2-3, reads DGGITQSPKYLFRKEGQNVTLSCEQNLNHDAMYWYRQDPGQGLRLIYYSQIVNDFQKGDIAEGYSVSREKKESFPLTVTSAQKNPTAFYLCASSAAGTGTDTQYFGPGTRLTVL.